The sequence of this TCR beta chain was determined in a study of cytomegalovirus exposure and HLA in healthy donors. General observations from the study: The authors listed 150 to 200 TCR beta chains as cytomegalovirus-associated. Indistinguishable V segments, including TRBV6-2 and TRBV6-3, were excluded. In a later analysis, TCR beta V- and J-gene trimming showed a link to a missense DCLRE1C variant.

Points on this clone: Antigen specificity is unknown.

CDR3 length: 15 residues. The trim removed 5 bases at V and 2 bases at J, leaving 5 bases unmatched. The germline V gene encodes CDR1 SGHTA and CDR2 FQGTGA. PCR was performed using 60 Vbeta and 13 Jbeta primers. The data were produced by immunoSEQ multiplex PCR, yet TCRdb's version contains in-frame clones alone and is incomplete. In the table there are 150,000 to 200,000 clones, approximately 78% of which are singletons. This receptor was identified in a woman aged 45-65 years in good health and CMV-seropositive. What was sequenced was PBMCs. The chain employs TRBV7-3 and TRBJ2-3; 9 nucleotides line up with TRBD2. The CDR3: CASSAAGGVTDTQYF. For the CDR3, the DNA is TGTGCCAGCAGCGCCGCGGGGGGGGTCACAGATACGCAGTATTTT. Filled out from reference TRBV7-3 and TRBJ2-3, the complete variable domain reads GAGVSQTPSNKVTEKGKYVELRCDPISGHTALYWYRQSLGQGPEFLIYFQGTGAADDSGLPNDRFFAVRPEGSVSTLKIQRTERGDSAVYLCASSAAGGVTDTQYFGPGTRLTVL.